A selection of T cell receptor beta chains follows, all from one sample in a study of neoadjuvant anti-PD-1 for oral cavity cancer. TCRdb's copy holds only in-frame clones and misses some; the assay was immunoSEQ multiplex PCR. The sample holds more than 8,500 clones, roughly three fifths seen once. Sequencing used PBMCs, obtained after nivolumab (anti-PD-1) treatment. The source of these receptors is a person aged 40 to 85 with oral cavity squamous cell carcinoma. CDR3s include the opening cysteine and the closing phenylalanine or tryptophan. Fields, in order: clone size, J gene, V gene, D gene, CDR3 DNA, CDR3 protein. A D gene is named only where the DNA matches it firmly. A row's size may be missing; if present it is once, few, many or a size class.

clone_size: .; j_call: TRBJ2-7; v_call: TRBV10-3; d_call: .; cdr3_nt: TGTGCCATCGGACCTCGACGCGAGCAGTACTTC; cdr3_aa: CAIGPRREQYF
clone_size: .; j_call: TRBJ2-1; v_call: TRBV19; d_call: TRBD2; cdr3_nt: TGTGCCACCAACGGGCTAGCGGGCTACAATGAGCAGTTCTTC; cdr3_aa: CATNGLAGYNEQFF
clone_size: few; j_call: TRBJ1-5; v_call: TRBV27; d_call: TRBD1; cdr3_nt: TGTGCCAGCAGTTTAAGACAGGGAAGCAATCAGCCCCAGCATTTT; cdr3_aa: CASSLRQGSNQPQHF
clone_size: .; j_call: TRBJ1-1; v_call: TRBV2; d_call: .; cdr3_nt: TGTGCCAGCCGAGGGGACAACACTGAAGCTTTCTTT; cdr3_aa: CASRGDNTEAFF
clone_size: .; j_call: TRBJ2-4; v_call: TRBV27; d_call: TRBD1; cdr3_nt: TGTGCCAGCAGTTTCACAGGGGTTGGTAACATTCAGTACTTC; cdr3_aa: CASSFTGVGNIQYF
clone_size: .; j_call: TRBJ1-2; v_call: TRBV11-2; d_call: TRBD1; cdr3_nt: TGTGCCAGCAGTCCGGACAGGGGAGAAGGCTACACCTTC; cdr3_aa: CASSPDRGEGYTF
clone_size: few; j_call: TRBJ1-2; v_call: TRBV18; d_call: .; cdr3_nt: TGTGCCAGCTCACCAAGGAACAGGGATGGCTACACCTTC; cdr3_aa: CASSPRNRDGYTF
clone_size: .; j_call: TRBJ2-3; v_call: TRBV30; d_call: .; cdr3_nt: TGTGCCTGGAATAAGGATGGCACAGATACGCAGTATTTT; cdr3_aa: CAWNKDGTDTQYF
clone_size: .; j_call: TRBJ1-6; v_call: TRBV5-5; d_call: .; cdr3_nt: TGTGCCAGCAGCTGGCGGGACGGAGATTCACCCCTCCACTTT; cdr3_aa: CASSWRDGDSPLHF
clone_size: .; j_call: TRBJ1-3; v_call: TRBV5-6; d_call: TRBD1; cdr3_nt: TGTGCCAGCAGCCTACCGACAGGGGCCACTGGAAACACCATATATTTT; cdr3_aa: CASSLPTGATGNTIYF
clone_size: .; j_call: TRBJ2-7; v_call: TRBV27; d_call: .; cdr3_nt: TGTGCCAGCAGTTTTCGAGGAACTATCTACGAGCAGTACTTC; cdr3_aa: CASSFRGTIYEQYF
clone_size: .; j_call: TRBJ2-7; v_call: TRBV28; d_call: .; cdr3_nt: TGTGCCAGCAGTTTATATGTCCAAGGACAATACGAGCAGTACTTC; cdr3_aa: CASSLYVQGQYEQYF
clone_size: .; j_call: TRBJ2-1; v_call: TRBV29-1; d_call: .; cdr3_nt: TGCAGCCTATATGGAGGCAATGAGCAGTTCTTC; cdr3_aa: CSLYGGNEQFF
clone_size: .; j_call: TRBJ2-2; v_call: TRBV2; d_call: TRBD2; cdr3_nt: TGTGCCAGCGCAGCGCTAGCGGGGGCACGAGGGGAGCTGTTTTTT; cdr3_aa: CASAALAGARGELFF
clone_size: .; j_call: TRBJ2-5; v_call: TRBV30; d_call: .; cdr3_nt: TGTGCCTGGGAGAGTGGCCGGGAGACCCAGTACTTC; cdr3_aa: CAWESGRETQYF
clone_size: .; j_call: TRBJ1-1; v_call: TRBV6-4; d_call: .; cdr3_nt: TGTGCCAGCGCCGACGGGGAGCACGCTGAAGCTTTCTTT; cdr3_aa: CASADGEHAEAFF
clone_size: .; j_call: TRBJ1-2; v_call: TRBV7-2; d_call: .; cdr3_nt: TGTGCCAGCAGCTTAGATACAGGCAACTATGGCTACACCTTC; cdr3_aa: CASSLDTGNYGYTF
clone_size: .; j_call: TRBJ2-3; v_call: TRBV6-4; d_call: .; cdr3_nt: TGTGCCAGCAGTGACTCGCCCGGTCGGGGTTTCACAGATACGCAGTATTTT; cdr3_aa: CASSDSPGRGFTDTQYF
clone_size: .; j_call: TRBJ2-5; v_call: TRBV12-5; d_call: .; cdr3_nt: TGTGCTAGTGGTTTGGTCGAGACCCAGTACTTC; cdr3_aa: CASGLVETQYF
clone_size: .; j_call: TRBJ2-7; v_call: TRBV4-2; d_call: TRBD1; cdr3_nt: TGTGCCAGCAGCCAACTGACAGGGGTGGGCGAGCAGTACTTC; cdr3_aa: CASSQLTGVGEQYF
clone_size: .; j_call: TRBJ1-3; v_call: TRBV19; d_call: .; cdr3_nt: TGTGCCAGCACTCCCGGGACTTCGAGTGGAAACACCATATATTTT; cdr3_aa: CASTPGTSSGNTIYF
clone_size: few; j_call: TRBJ1-1; v_call: TRBV5-4; d_call: .; cdr3_nt: TGTGCCAGCAGCTTGATGAATGGCCTAGAAGCTTTCTTT; cdr3_aa: CASSLMNGLEAFF
clone_size: .; j_call: TRBJ2-5; v_call: TRBV5-6; d_call: TRBD2; cdr3_nt: TGTGCCAGCAGCTTGGAACTAGCGGGAGAGACCCAGTACTTC; cdr3_aa: CASSLELAGETQYF
clone_size: .; j_call: TRBJ2-2; v_call: TRBV19; d_call: .; cdr3_nt: TGTGCCAGTAGTATGGTCAGAAGCACCGGGGAGCTGTTTTTT; cdr3_aa: CASSMVRSTGELFF
clone_size: few; j_call: TRBJ2-7; v_call: TRBV13; d_call: .; cdr3_nt: TGTGCCAGCAGCCCCTGGGATAGCGCAAGCTCCTACGAGCAGTACTTC; cdr3_aa: CASSPWDSASSYEQYF
clone_size: .; j_call: TRBJ2-6; v_call: TRBV5-1; d_call: .; cdr3_nt: TGCGCCAGCAGCCAGCCAGGGGCGGGGGCCAACGTCCTGACTTTC; cdr3_aa: CASSQPGAGANVLTF
clone_size: .; j_call: TRBJ1-5; v_call: TRBV6-1; d_call: .; cdr3_nt: TGTGCCAGCAGTGCTTCTTCCAGGGACCAGCCCCAGCATTTT; cdr3_aa: CASSASSRDQPQHF
clone_size: .; j_call: TRBJ2-3; v_call: TRBV10-2; d_call: .; cdr3_nt: TGCGCCAGCAGAGAGAGGACCGGCACAGATACGCAGTATTTT; cdr3_aa: CASRERTGTDTQYF
clone_size: .; j_call: TRBJ2-1; v_call: TRBV9; d_call: TRBD2; cdr3_nt: TGTGCCAGCAGCGTAGGACTAGCGGGGGACCCCCTCTATGAGCAGTTCTTC; cdr3_aa: CASSVGLAGDPLYEQFF
clone_size: .; j_call: TRBJ1-5; v_call: TRBV7-2; d_call: .; cdr3_nt: TGTGCCAGCAGCTCGGGGAGCACGAATCAGCCCCAGCATTTT; cdr3_aa: CASSSGSTNQPQHF
clone_size: .; j_call: TRBJ2-5; v_call: TRBV5-4; d_call: .; cdr3_nt: TGTGCCAGCAGCTTAGGAGGTACCGCTTCTGGGGAGACCCAGTACTTC; cdr3_aa: CASSLGGTASGETQYF
clone_size: .; j_call: TRBJ1-2; v_call: TRBV27; d_call: TRBD1; cdr3_nt: TGTGCCAGCAGTCCGGGACAGTCCTATGGCTACACCTTC; cdr3_aa: CASSPGQSYGYTF
clone_size: once; j_call: TRBJ2-3; v_call: TRBV13; d_call: TRBD2; cdr3_nt: TGTGCCAGCAGCATAACGCGGGGGGCAGGCGATACGCAGTATTTT; cdr3_aa: CASSITRGAGDTQYF
clone_size: .; j_call: TRBJ2-7; v_call: TRBV9; d_call: TRBD2; cdr3_nt: TGTGCCAGCAGCGTAGGACTAGCGGACAGCTCCTACGAGCAGTACTTC; cdr3_aa: CASSVGLADSSYEQYF
clone_size: .; j_call: TRBJ2-1; v_call: TRBV6-5; d_call: .; cdr3_nt: TGTGCCAGCAGTTACTTTGGACGAGGGAATGAGCAGTTCTTC; cdr3_aa: CASSYFGRGNEQFF
clone_size: .; j_call: TRBJ1-4; v_call: TRBV4-1; d_call: .; cdr3_nt: TGCGCCAGCAGCCAGGGGCAGGGTGGCGAAAAACTGTTTTTT; cdr3_aa: CASSQGQGGEKLFF
clone_size: .; j_call: TRBJ1-6; v_call: TRBV4-1; d_call: TRBD1; cdr3_nt: TGCGCCAGCAGCCAACTCCAGGGGGGTCAGTCCTATAATTCACCCCTCCACTTT; cdr3_aa: CASSQLQGGQSYNSPLHF
clone_size: .; j_call: TRBJ1-4; v_call: TRBV6-1; d_call: TRBD1; cdr3_nt: TGTGCCAGCAGTCGGGACAGGGACGAAAAACTGTTTTTT; cdr3_aa: CASSRDRDEKLFF
clone_size: .; j_call: TRBJ1-5; v_call: TRBV6-1; d_call: .; cdr3_nt: TGTGCCAGCAGTGAAGTGGAGTTGATTCTCAATCAGCCCCAGCATTTT; cdr3_aa: CASSEVELILNQPQHF
clone_size: .; j_call: TRBJ1-4; v_call: TRBV28; d_call: .; cdr3_nt: TGTGCCAGCAGTTTAGGGGTAGCACAGTATGAAAAACTGTTTTTT; cdr3_aa: CASSLGVAQYEKLFF
clone_size: .; j_call: TRBJ1-3; v_call: TRBV10-1; d_call: .; cdr3_nt: TGCGCCAGCAGTGAGCTTTCAGGCTCTGGAAACACCATATATTTT; cdr3_aa: CASSELSGSGNTIYF
clone_size: few; j_call: TRBJ2-5; v_call: TRBV21-1; d_call: .; cdr3_nt: TGTGCCAGCAGCTCTCGACCGGGACAGTTCTGGGAGACCCAGTACTTC; cdr3_aa: CASSSRPGQFWETQYF
clone_size: .; j_call: TRBJ2-2; v_call: TRBV7-2; d_call: .; cdr3_nt: TGTGCCAGCAGCTTGGACAGATTAGGCGGGGAGCTGTTTTTT; cdr3_aa: CASSLDRLGGELFF